These T cell receptor beta chains were read from a single sample in a study of naive and memory T cell subsets. TCRdb passed the UMI-ligation and nested PCR reads through MiXCR, listing each CDR3 protein once. In the table there are under 40,000 distinct CDR3 sequences, roughly 14% of which are singletons. The sequenced material came from effector memory CD4+ T cells from blood. Receptors originate from a human donor in good health. CDR3s include the opening cysteine and the closing phenylalanine or tryptophan. A D gene is named only where the DNA matches it firmly. Rows may omit the clone size; those that give it use once, few, many or a size class.

cdr3_aa	cdr3_nt	v_call	j_call	d_call	clone_size
CASSLLYEQFF	TGTGCCAGCAGCTTACTCTATGAGCAGTTCTTC	TRBV7-9	TRBJ2-1	NA	NA
CASSPPRGSSYEQYF	TGTGCCAGCAGCCCCCCGCGGGGCAGCTCCTACGAGCAGTACTTC	TRBV28	TRBJ2-7	NA	few
CATSDTGYSYGYTF	TGTGCCACCAGTGATACGGGGTACTCCTATGGCTACACCTTC	TRBV24-1	TRBJ1-2	NA	NA
CASSGNQGAGNEKLFF	TGCGCCAGCAGCGGCAACCAGGGGGCGGGCAATGAAAAACTGTTTTTT	TRBV5-1	TRBJ1-4	TRBD1	NA
CASSLGHMNTEAFF	TGCGCCAGCAGCTTGGGACACATGAACACTGAAGCTTTCTTT	TRBV5-1	TRBJ1-1	NA	few
CASRPMGDSRFSTDTQYF	TGCGCCAGCAGACCAATGGGGGACAGTAGGTTTAGCACAGATACGCAGTATTTT	TRBV5-1	TRBJ2-3	TRBD1	NA
CAISETVKQYF	TGTGCCATCAGTGAAACGGTCAAGCAGTACTTC	TRBV10-3	TRBJ2-7	NA	many
CASSLGGRAQEPQHF	TGCGCCAGCAGCTTGGGGGGGAGGGCGCAGGAGCCCCAGCATTTT	TRBV5-1	TRBJ1-5	NA	many
CASSPLAGASSEQYF	TGTGCCAGCAGCCCCTTAGCGGGAGCTTCATCCGAGCAGTACTTC	TRBV3-1	TRBJ2-7	TRBD2	few
CATSDWIGGGTETQYF	TGTGCCACCAGTGACTGGATTGGGGGGGGTACGGAGACCCAGTACTTC	TRBV24-1	TRBJ2-5	TRBD2	NA
CSARSRRSGSSYNEQFF	TGCAGTGCTAGATCTCGCCGGAGCGGGAGCTCCTACAATGAGCAGTTCTTC	TRBV20-1	TRBJ2-1	TRBD2	NA
CAWMSQRYGYTF	TGTGCCTGGATGAGTCAGCGCTATGGCTACACCTTC	TRBV30	TRBJ1-2	NA	many
CASSLLAEQFF	TGTGCCAGCAGCCTACTAGCGGAGCAGTTCTTC	TRBV14	TRBJ2-1	TRBD2	few
CASSRQRDLTYEQYF	TGTGCCAGCAGCAGACAGCGAGACCTCACCTACGAGCAGTACTTC	TRBV7-8	TRBJ2-7	NA	NA
CASSQTANYGYTF	TGCGCCAGCAGCCAAACTGCTAACTATGGCTACACCTTC	TRBV4-1	TRBJ1-2	NA	NA
CASSRGQGAPTGELFF	TGTGCCAGCAGCAGGGGACAGGGGGCGCCCACCGGGGAGCTGTTTTTT	TRBV5-4	TRBJ2-2	TRBD1	many
CASSFPKGSNQPQHF	TGTGCCAGCAGTTTCCCCAAAGGTAGCAATCAGCCCCAGCATTTT	TRBV12-3/TRBV12-4	TRBJ1-5	NA	few
CASSPGGLPSVLTF	TGCGCCAGCAGCCCGGGAGGCCTACCGTCAGTCCTGACTTTC	TRBV5-1	TRBJ2-6	TRBD2	NA
CASSESASGTDTQYF	TGTGCCAGCAGTGAAAGTGCGTCGGGCACAGATACGCAGTATTTT	TRBV2	TRBJ2-3	NA	few
CASSYGQGTYNEQFF	TGTGCCAGCAGTTACGGACAGGGAACCTACAATGAGCAGTTCTTC	TRBV6-6	TRBJ2-1	TRBD1	few
CASSLIGGSVHGELFF	TGTGCCAGCAGCTTAATCGGCGGGAGCGTGCACGGGGAGCTGTTTTTT	TRBV7-3	TRBJ2-2	TRBD2	NA
CASTRAGVNEKLFF	TGTGCCAGCACCCGGGCAGGGGTTAATGAAAAACTGTTTTTT	TRBV2	TRBJ1-4	NA	NA
CSAQSGRGTEAFF	TGCAGTGCCCAATCGGGCAGGGGGACTGAAGCTTTCTTT	TRBV20-1	TRBJ1-1	TRBD1	few
CASSKEGQGNPKTGELFF	TGTGCCAGCAGCAAAGAAGGACAGGGGAACCCGAAGACCGGGGAGCTGTTTTTT	TRBV21-1	TRBJ2-2	NA	NA
CSVAPGNTEAFF	TGCAGCGTTGCCCCGGGGAACACTGAAGCTTTCTTT	TRBV29-1	TRBJ1-1	NA	NA
CASSFGGASTEAFF	TGCGCCAGCAGCTTCGGGGGGGCGAGCACTGAAGCTTTCTTT	TRBV5-1	TRBJ1-1	NA	NA
CATAPGPPGGELFF	TGCGCCACCGCTCCGGGCCCACCCGGCGGGGAGCTGTTTTTT	TRBV5-1	TRBJ2-2	NA	many
CASSLSPDNYGYTF	TGTGCCAGCAGCTTAAGTCCAGATAACTATGGCTACACCTTC	TRBV7-2	TRBJ1-2	NA	NA
CASSELLGAYNEQFF	TGTGCCAGCAGTGAACTATTAGGGGCCTACAATGAGCAGTTCTTC	TRBV6-1	TRBJ2-1	NA	NA
CASSLEQGYEQYF	TGTGCCAGCAGCTTGGAACAGGGTTACGAGCAGTACTTC	TRBV5-4	TRBJ2-7	NA	NA
CASSFLNGPNVLTF	TGTGCCAGCAGCTTCCTAAACGGGCCCAACGTCCTGACTTTC	TRBV7-2	TRBJ2-6	NA	NA
CATSDSTGRGELFF	TGTGCCACCAGTGACTCGACAGGGCGCGGGGAGCTGTTTTTT	TRBV24-1	TRBJ2-2	TRBD1	NA
CASSLLWNSPLHF	TGCGCCAGCAGCTTGCTTTGGAATTCACCCCTCCACTTT	TRBV5-1	TRBJ1-6	NA	many
CASSIGPSTDTQYF	TGTGCCAGTAGTATAGGCCCGAGCACAGATACGCAGTATTTT	TRBV19	TRBJ2-3	NA	NA
CSASPANEDTGELFF	TGCAGTGCTAGTCCCGCTAATGAGGACACCGGGGAGCTGTTTTTT	TRBV20-1	TRBJ2-2	NA	NA
CASSYGGSSYNEQFF	TGTGCCAGCAGCTATGGCGGGAGCTCCTACAATGAGCAGTTCTTC	TRBV5-8	TRBJ2-1	TRBD2	NA
CSAMGAYTEAFF	TGCAGTGCTATGGGCGCGTACACTGAAGCTTTCTTT	TRBV20-1	TRBJ1-1	NA	NA
CSASRLAGVLTEQYF	TGCAGTGCTAGCCGACTAGCGGGAGTATTAACCGAGCAGTACTTC	TRBV20-1	TRBJ2-7	TRBD2	NA
CATSSSVSSYNEQFF	TGTGCCACCAGTTCTTCAGTAAGCTCCTACAATGAGCAGTTCTTC	TRBV24-1	TRBJ2-1	NA	NA
CASRLSGTKPSEQYF	TGTGCCAGCAGGCTCTCGGGGACTAAGCCCTCCGAGCAGTACTTC	TRBV13	TRBJ2-7	TRBD2	few
CASTRAVGSYNEQFF	TGTGCCAGCACCCGAGCGGTGGGTTCCTACAATGAGCAGTTCTTC	TRBV6-1	TRBJ2-1	NA	many
CASSLAGANVLTF	TGTGCCAGCAGCTTAGCTGGGGCCAACGTCCTGACTTTC	TRBV7-8	TRBJ2-6	NA	many
CASSQRFRDRTYNSPLHF	TGTGCCAGCAGCCAACGATTCCGGGACAGGACCTATAATTCACCCCTCCACTTT	TRBV5-6	TRBJ1-6	TRBD1	few